Below, one TCR beta chain is given with its context. No antigen is known for it. Germline loops: CDR1 ENHRY, CDR2 SYGVKD. CDR3 length equals 12 residues. Trimming pared 6 bases from V and 1 base from J, leaving 6 bases between. This specimen belongs to a study of T cell clonotyping in hematopoietic cell transplantation. Across the study: Pretransplant recipient samples were taken after cytoreduction. Overall study results and limits: Recipient TCR diversity dropped after transplant; expanded clonotypes rose from day 30 to 180.

Time point: recipient sample about 28 days before transplant, after cytoreduction. The protocol was immunoSEQ multiplex PCR, while the TCRdb copy is restricted to in-frame clones and leaves out a portion. The table lists tens of thousands of clones, 90% to 96% of them singletons. This chain uses TRBV10-3 with TRBJ1-1, with no clear D. The receptor was isolated from a woman in her fifties or sixties with acute myeloid leukemia. Some clones in this sample may be carry-over from other donors' samples. Source: peripheral blood mononuclear cells, taken before stem cell transplant. CDR3 sequence: CAIRPGNTEAFF. The CDR3 DNA reads as TGTGCCATCAGACCAGGGAACACTGAAGCTTTCTTT.